The sequence of this T cell receptor beta chain was determined in a study of cytomegalovirus exposure and HLA in healthy donors. Across the whole study: HLA-typed donors contributed some 83 million unique TCRs, which were held in an early data release. General observations from the study: HLA alleles were associated with roughly 17,000 TCR beta sequences in a later analysis at 0.05 false discovery rate.

Primers for the PCR totalled 60 Vbeta and 13 Jbeta. Using immunoSEQ multiplex PCR, the repertoire was profiled, and TCRdb retains in-frame clones only, with some absent. This table holds about 210,000 clones, 81% found once. With respect to this clone: Its antigen is currently unknown.

J was trimmed by 5 bases and V by 4 bases; bases with no gene match: 9. The CDR3 loop spans 15 amino acids. Germline V gene data show CDR1 as KGHSH and CDR2 as LQKENI. The sample was PBMCs. This TCR was recovered from a man aged 35-49 years in good health and CMV-seropositive. The genes are TRBV18 and TRBJ2-7; TRBD1 matches 9 bases. For the CDR3, the DNA is TGTGCCAGCTCACACCGGACAGGGGAGGGGGACGAGCAGTACTTC. Encoded protein: CASSHRTGEGDEQYF.